The table lists the clone carrying this T cell receptor (beta chain) with many counts. The junction differs from germline at one of its ends, possibly a read error. The data were taken from a study of blood T cells in healthy people across ages. The length of the CDR3 is 16 residues. Then a second PCR, running roughly 7 to 11 cycles, was carried out with a sample-barcoded 5' primer and a J-beta primer mix. TCRdb re-called the 5' RACE reads with MiXCR, one entry per CDR3 protein. The repertoire holds around 1,100,000 distinct CDR3 sequences, with roughly two fifths as singletons. The sequenced material came from blood. The rearrangement joins TRBV12-3 or TRBV12-4 to TRBJ2-7; 10 bases map to TRBD2. The clonotype originates from a man aged 18 to 30 in good health. This CDR3 is CASSLGTSGAYYERYF. The CDR3 nucleotides read TGTGCCAGCAGTTTAGGGACTAGCGGAGCCTACTACGAGCGGTACTTC.